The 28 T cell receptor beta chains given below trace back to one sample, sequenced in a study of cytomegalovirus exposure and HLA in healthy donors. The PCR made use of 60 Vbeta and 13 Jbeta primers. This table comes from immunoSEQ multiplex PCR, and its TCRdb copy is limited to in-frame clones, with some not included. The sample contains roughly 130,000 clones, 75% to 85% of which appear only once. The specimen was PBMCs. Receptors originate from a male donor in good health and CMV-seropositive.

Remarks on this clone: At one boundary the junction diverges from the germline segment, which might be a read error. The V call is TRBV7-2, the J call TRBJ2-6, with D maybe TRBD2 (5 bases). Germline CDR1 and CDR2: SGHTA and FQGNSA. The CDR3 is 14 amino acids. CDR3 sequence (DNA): TGTGCCAGCGCGCCCTCGGACTGGGCCAACGGCCTGACTTTC. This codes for CASAPSDWANGLTF.

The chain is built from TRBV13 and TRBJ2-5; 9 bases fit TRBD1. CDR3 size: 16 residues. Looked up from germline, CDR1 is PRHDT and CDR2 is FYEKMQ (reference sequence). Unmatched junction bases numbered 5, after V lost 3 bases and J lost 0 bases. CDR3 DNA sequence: TGTGCCAGCAGCTTCCGGGACAGGGTGTACCAAGAGACCCAGTACTTC. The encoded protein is CASSFRDRVYQETQYF.

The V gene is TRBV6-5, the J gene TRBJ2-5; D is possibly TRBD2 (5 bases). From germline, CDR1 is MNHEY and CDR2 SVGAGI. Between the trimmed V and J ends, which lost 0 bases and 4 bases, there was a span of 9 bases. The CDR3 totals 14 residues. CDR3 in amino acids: CASSYSRALETQYF. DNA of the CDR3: TGTGCCAGCAGTTACTCGAGGGCTCTAGAGACCCAGTACTTC.

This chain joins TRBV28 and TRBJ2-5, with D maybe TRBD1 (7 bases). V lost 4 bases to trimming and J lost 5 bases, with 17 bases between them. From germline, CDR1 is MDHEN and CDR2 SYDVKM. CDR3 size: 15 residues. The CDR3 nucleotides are TGTGCCAGCAGTTCCAGGACAGGCGGGATGGAGACCCAGTACTTC. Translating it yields CASSSRTGGMETQYF.

The CDR3 DNA reads as TGCGCCAGCAGCCCCCGGGAACGCGGAGATGAGCAGTTCTTC. The encoded protein is CASSPRERGDEQFF. V usage is TRBV4-3 and J usage is TRBJ2-1; tentatively, D is TRBD2 (5 bases). Trimming took off 4 bases at V and 8 bases at J, with 15 bases between the two ends. The CDR3 extends over 14 amino acids. Germline V gives CDR1 LGHNA, CDR2 YSLEER.

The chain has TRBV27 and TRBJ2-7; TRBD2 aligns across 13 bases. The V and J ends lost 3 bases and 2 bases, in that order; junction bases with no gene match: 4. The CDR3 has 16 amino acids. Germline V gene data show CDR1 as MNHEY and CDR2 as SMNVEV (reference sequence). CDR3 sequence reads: CASSFGLAGATYEQYF. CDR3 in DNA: TGTGCCAGCAGTTTTGGACTAGCGGGGGCTACCTACGAGCAGTACTTC.

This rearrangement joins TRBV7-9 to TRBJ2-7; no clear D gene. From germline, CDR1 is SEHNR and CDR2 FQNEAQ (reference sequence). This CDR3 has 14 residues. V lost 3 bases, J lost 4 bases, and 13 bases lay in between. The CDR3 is CASSFATSRYEQYF. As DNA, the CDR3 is TGTGCCAGCAGCTTCGCAACATCCCGTTACGAGCAGTACTTC.

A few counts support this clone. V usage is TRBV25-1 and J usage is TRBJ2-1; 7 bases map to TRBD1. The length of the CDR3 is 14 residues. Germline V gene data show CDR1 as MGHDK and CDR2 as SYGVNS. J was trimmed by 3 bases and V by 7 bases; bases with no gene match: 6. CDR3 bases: TGTGCCAGCACCGAGACAGGGTTCTACAATGAGCAGTTCTTC. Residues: CASTETGFYNEQFF.

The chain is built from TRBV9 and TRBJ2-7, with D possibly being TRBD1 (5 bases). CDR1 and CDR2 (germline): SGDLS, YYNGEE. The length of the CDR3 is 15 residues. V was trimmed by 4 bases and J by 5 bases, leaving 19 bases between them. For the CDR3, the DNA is TGTGCCAGCAGCCCAAACTGGGGCGCCCCCAACGAGCAGTACTTC. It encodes CASSPNWGAPNEQYF. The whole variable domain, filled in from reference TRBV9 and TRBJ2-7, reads DSGVTQTPKHLITATGQRVTLRCSPRSGDLSVYWYQQSLDQGLQFLIQYYNGEERAKGNILERFSAQQFPDLHSELNLSSLELGDSALYFCASSPNWGAPNEQYFGPGTRLTVT.

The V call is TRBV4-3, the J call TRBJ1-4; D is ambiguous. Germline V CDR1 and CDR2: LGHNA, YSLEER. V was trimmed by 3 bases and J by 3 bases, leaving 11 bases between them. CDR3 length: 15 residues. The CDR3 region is CASSQEGSPNEKLFF. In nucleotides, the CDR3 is TGCGCCAGCAGCCAGGAGGGATCGCCTAATGAAAAACTGTTTTTT.

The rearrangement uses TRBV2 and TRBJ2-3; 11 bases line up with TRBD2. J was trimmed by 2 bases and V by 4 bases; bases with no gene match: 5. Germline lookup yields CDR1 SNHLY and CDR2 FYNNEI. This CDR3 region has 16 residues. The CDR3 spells CASSGTSGRFTDTQYF. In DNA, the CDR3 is TGTGCCAGCAGTGGGACTAGCGGGCGATTCACAGATACGCAGTATTTT.

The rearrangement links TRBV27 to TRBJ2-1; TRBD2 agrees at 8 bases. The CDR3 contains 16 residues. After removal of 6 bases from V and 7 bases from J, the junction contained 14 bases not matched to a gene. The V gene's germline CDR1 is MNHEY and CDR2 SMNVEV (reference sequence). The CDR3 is CASSVPVHQRENEQFF. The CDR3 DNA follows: TGTGCCAGCAGCGTGCCTGTCCATCAGCGGGAGAATGAGCAGTTCTTC.

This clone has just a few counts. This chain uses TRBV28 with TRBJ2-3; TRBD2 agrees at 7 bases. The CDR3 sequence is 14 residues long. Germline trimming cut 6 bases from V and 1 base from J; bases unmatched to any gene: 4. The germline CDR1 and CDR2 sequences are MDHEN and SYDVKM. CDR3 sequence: CASRIAGRTDTQYF. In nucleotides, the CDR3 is TGTGCCAGCAGGATAGCGGGCCGCACAGATACGCAGTATTTT.

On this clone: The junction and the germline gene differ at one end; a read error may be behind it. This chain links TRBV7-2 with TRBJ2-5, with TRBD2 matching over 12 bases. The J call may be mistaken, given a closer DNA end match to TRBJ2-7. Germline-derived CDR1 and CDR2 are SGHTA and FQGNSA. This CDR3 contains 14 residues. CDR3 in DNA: TGTGCCAGCAGCCTAGCGGGAGGGGCCTACGAGCAGTACTTC. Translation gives CASSLAGGAYEQYF.

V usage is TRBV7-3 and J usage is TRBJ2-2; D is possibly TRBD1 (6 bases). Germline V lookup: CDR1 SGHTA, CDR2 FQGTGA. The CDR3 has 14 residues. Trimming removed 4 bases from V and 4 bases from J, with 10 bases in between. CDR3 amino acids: CASSSGQITGELFF. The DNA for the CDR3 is TGTGCCAGCAGCTCCGGACAGATCACCGGGGAGCTGTTTTTT.

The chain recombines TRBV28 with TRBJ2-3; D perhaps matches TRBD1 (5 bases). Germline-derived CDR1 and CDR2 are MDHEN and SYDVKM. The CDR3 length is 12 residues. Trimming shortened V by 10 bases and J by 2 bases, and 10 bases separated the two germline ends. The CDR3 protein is CAIVGPTDTQYF. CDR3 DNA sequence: TGTGCCATCGTGGGGCCCACAGATACGCAGTATTTT.

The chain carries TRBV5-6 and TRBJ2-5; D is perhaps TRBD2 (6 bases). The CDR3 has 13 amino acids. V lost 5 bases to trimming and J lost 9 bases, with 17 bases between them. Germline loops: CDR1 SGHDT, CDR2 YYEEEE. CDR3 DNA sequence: TGTGCCAGCAGTCGGGACGAATTAGCGGCCCAGTACTTC. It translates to CASSRDELAAQYF. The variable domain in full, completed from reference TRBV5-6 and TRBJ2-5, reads DAGVTQSPTHLIKTRGQQVTLRCSPKSGHDTVSWYQQALGQGPQFIFQYYEEEERQRGNFPDRFSGHQFPNYSSELNVNALLLGDSALYLCASSRDELAAQYFGPGTRLLVL.

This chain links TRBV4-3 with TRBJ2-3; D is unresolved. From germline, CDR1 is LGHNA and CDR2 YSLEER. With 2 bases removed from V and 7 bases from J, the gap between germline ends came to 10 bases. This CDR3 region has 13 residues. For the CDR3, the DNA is TGCGCCAGCAGCCAAACATCAGGCTATACGCAGTATTTT. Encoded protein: CASSQTSGYTQYF.

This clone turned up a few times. CDR3 region: CASSSQGVYNEQFF. Here the CDR3 DNA reads TGCGCCAGCAGCTCACAGGGGGTTTACAATGAGCAGTTCTTC. This chain connects TRBV5-1 to TRBJ2-1; 8 nucleotides align to TRBD1. Trimming cost V 3 bases and J 4 bases; bases outside gene matches: 3. CDR1 is SGHRS, CDR2 YFSETQ, per germline. This CDR3 is 14 amino acids long.

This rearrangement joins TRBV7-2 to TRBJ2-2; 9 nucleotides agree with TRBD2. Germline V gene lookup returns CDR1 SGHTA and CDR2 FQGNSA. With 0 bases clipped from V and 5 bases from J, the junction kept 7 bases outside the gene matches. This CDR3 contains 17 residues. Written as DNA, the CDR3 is TGTGCCAGCAGCTTAGCGGAGAGCGGGAGGAGAACCGGGGAGCTGTTTTTT. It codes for CASSLAESGRRTGELFF. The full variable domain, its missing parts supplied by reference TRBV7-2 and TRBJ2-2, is GAGVSQSPSNKVTEKGKDVELRCDPISGHTALYWYRQSLGQGLEFLIYFQGNSAPDKSGLPSDRFSAERTGGSVSTLTIQRTQQEDSAVYLCASSLAESGRRTGELFFGEGSRLTVL.

CDR3 sequence: CASLPRGEGLYEQYF. CDR3 in DNA: TGTGCCAGCCTACCCCGTGGGGAGGGGTTGTACGAGCAGTACTTC. The chain recombines TRBV7-9 with TRBJ2-7; 7 positions match TRBD2. Looked up from germline, CDR1 is SEHNR and CDR2 is FQNEAQ (reference sequence). The V and J ends lost 8 bases and 4 bases, in that order; junction bases with no gene match: 14. The CDR3 length is 15 residues.

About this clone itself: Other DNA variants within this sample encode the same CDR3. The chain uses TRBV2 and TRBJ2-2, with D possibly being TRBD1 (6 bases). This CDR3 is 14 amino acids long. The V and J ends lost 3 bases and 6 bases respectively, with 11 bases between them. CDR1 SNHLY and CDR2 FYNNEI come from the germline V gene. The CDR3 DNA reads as TGTGCCAGCAGTGAGAATCAGGGGTCCGGGGAGCTGTTTTTT. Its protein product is CASSENQGSGELFF.

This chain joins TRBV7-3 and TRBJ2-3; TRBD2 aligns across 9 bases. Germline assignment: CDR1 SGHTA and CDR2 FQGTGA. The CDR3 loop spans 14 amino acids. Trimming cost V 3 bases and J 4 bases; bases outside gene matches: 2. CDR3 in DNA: TGTGCCAGCAGCTTGGGACTAGCCGCAGATACGCAGTATTTT. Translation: CASSLGLAADTQYF.

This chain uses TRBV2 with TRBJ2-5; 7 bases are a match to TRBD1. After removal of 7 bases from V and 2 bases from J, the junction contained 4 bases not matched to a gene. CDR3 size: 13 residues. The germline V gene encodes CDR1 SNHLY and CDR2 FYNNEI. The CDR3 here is CASTGTAQETQYF. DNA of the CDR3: TGTGCCAGCACCGGGACAGCACAAGAGACCCAGTACTTC.

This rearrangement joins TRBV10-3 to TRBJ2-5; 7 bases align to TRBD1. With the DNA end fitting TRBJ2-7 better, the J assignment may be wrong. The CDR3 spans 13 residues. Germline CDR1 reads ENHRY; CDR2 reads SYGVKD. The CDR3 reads CAISDSGDSEQYF. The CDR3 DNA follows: TGTGCCATCAGTGATTCCGGGGACAGCGAGCAGTACTTC.

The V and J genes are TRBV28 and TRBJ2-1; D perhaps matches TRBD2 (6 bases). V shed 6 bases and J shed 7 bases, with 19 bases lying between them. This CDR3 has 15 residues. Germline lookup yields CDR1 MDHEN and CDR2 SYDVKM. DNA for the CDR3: TGTGCCAGCAGCAAAGGGGACTGGGGAACAAATGAGCAGTTCTTC. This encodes CASSKGDWGTNEQFF.

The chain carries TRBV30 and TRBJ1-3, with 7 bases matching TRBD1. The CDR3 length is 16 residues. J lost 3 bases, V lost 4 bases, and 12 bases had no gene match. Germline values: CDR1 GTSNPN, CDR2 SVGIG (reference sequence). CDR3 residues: CAWTTSGGGYGNTIYF. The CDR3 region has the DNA TGTGCCTGGACCACGTCAGGGGGAGGCTATGGAAACACCATATATTTT.

The CDR3 coding sequence is TGTGCCAGCAGCCCCGGGACTGCAACTAATGAAAAACTGTTTTTT. This codes for CASSPGTATNEKLFF. The J gene is TRBJ1-4, the V gene TRBV7-9; tentatively, D is TRBD1 (5 bases). The germline CDR1 and CDR2 sequences are SEHNR and FQNEAQ (reference sequence). Trimming pared 5 bases from V and 0 bases from J, leaving 10 bases between. CDR3 length: 15 residues.